This T cell receptor (beta chain) came from a study of blood T cell repertoires in COVID-19. In the study overall: The origin of the acute and convalescent COVID-19 samples was the United States, Italy and Spain.

Original handling: Amplification with reference gene primers provided the estimates of nucleated cell counts. The repertoire was sequenced with immunoSEQ multiplex PCR; TCRdb's copy has only in-frame clones and lacks some. D and trimming come from the DNA, and the V and J calls and clone size come from that table. Here the sample spans approximately 220,000 clones, 80% to 90% being singletons. The cohort comprised adults aged 18 to 89 years residing in 20 to 30 US areas. Participants' reported clinical history set cohort assignment. The germline CDR1 and CDR2 sequences are ENHRY and SYGVKD. The CDR3 sequence is 14 residues long. The germline V and J ends were trimmed by 2 bases and 14 bases, with 21 bases remaining between them.

Specimen: PBMCs or T cells enriched from blood (not recorded which). The chain links TRBV10-3 to TRBJ1-2, with TRBD1 as a possible D gene (6 bases). The TCR comes from a woman between 18 and 30 years old in a cohort exposed to, infected with or recovered from COVID-19 (not recorded which). Written as DNA, the CDR3 is TGTGCCATCAGTGAGAGGTTGGAGCTAGGGGGAGATACCTTC. It specifies CAISERLELGGDTF.